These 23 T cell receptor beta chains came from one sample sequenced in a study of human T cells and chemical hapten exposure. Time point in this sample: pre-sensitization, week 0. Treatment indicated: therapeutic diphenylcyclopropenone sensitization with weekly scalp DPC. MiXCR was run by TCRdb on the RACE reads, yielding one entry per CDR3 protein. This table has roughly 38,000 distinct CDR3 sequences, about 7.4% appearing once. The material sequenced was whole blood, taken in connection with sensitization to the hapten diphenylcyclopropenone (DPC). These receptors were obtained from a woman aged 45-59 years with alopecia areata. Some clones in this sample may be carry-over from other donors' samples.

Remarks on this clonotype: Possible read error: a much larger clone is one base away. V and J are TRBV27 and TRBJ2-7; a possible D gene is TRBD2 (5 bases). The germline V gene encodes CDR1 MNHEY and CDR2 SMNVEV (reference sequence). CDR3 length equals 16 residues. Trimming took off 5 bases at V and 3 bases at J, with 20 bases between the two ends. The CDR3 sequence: CASSPYGGLLDYEQYF. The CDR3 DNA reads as TGTGCCAGCAGTCCCTATGGCGGACTTCTCGACTACGAGCAGTACTTC.

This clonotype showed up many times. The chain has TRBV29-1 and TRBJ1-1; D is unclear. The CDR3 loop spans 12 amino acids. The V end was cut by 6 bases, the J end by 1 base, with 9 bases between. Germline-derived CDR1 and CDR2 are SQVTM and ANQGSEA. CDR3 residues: CSVVEGNTEAFF. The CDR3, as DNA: TGCAGCGTAGTAGAAGGGAACACTGAAGCTTTCTTT.

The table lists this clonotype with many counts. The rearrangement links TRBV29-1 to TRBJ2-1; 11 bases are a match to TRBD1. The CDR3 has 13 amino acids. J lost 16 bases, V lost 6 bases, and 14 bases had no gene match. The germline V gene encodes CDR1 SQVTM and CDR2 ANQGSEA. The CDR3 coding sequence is TGCAGCGTCCATCGCGGACAGGGGGCTTCTACTTTCTTC. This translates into CSVHRGQGASTFF.

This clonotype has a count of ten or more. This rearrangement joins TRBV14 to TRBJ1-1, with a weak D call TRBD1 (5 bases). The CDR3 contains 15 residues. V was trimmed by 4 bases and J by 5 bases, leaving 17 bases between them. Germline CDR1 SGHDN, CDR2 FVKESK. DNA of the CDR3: TGTGCCAGCAGCCCTAGGGGCAGGATGGGGACTGAAGCTTTCTTT. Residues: CASSPRGRMGTEAFF.

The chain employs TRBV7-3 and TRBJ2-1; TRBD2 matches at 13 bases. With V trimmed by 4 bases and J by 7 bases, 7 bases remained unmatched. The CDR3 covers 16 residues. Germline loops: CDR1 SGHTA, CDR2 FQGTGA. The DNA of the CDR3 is TGTGCCAGCAGCTACGACGGGACTAGCGGGGAGAATGAGCAGTTCTTC. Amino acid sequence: CASSYDGTSGENEQFF. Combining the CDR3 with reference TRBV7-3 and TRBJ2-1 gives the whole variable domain GAGVSQTPSNKVTEKGKYVELRCDPISGHTALYWYRQSLGQGPEFLIYFQGTGAADDSGLPNDRFFAVRPEGSVSTLKIQRTERGDSAVYLCASSYDGTSGENEQFFGPGTRLTVL.

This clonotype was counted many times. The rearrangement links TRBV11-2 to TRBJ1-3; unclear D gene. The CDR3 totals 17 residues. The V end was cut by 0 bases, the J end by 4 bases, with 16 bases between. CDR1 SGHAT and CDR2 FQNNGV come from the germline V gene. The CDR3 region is CASSLDGWGLKGNTIYF. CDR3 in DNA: TGTGCCAGCAGCTTAGACGGATGGGGTCTAAAGGGAAACACCATATATTTT.

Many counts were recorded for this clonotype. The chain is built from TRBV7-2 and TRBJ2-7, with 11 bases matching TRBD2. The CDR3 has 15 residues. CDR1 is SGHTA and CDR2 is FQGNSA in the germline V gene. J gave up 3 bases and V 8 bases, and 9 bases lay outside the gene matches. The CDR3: CASASPSGRIYEQYF. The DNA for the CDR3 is TGTGCCAGCGCATCCCCTAGCGGGAGGATCTACGAGCAGTACTTC.

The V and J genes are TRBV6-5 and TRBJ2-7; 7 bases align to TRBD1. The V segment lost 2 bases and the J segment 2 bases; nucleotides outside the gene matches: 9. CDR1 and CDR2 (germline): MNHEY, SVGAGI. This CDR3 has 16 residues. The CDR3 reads CASSYANFGTAYEQYF. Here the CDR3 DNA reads TGTGCCAGCAGTTACGCGAACTTCGGGACAGCCTACGAGCAGTACTTC.

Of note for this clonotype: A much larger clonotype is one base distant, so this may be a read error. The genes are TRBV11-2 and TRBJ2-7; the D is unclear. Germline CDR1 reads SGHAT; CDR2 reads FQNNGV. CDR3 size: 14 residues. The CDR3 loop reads CVSSLRQVSYEQYF. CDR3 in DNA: TGTGTCAGCAGCTTAAGGCAGGTCTCCTACGAGCAGTACTTC.

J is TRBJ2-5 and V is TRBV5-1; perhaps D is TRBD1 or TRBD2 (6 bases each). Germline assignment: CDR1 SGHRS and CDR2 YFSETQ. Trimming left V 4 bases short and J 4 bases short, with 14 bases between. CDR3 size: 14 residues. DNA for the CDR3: TGCGCCAGCAGCCAGAGGGGGGTCGGAGAGACCCAGTACTTC. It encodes CASSQRGVGETQYF. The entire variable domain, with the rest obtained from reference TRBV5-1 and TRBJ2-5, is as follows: KAGVTQTPRYLIKTRGQQVTLSCSPISGHRSVSWYQQTPGQGLQFLFEYFSETQRNKGNFPGRFSGRQFSNSRSEMNVSTLELGDSALYLCASSQRGVGETQYFGPGTRLLVL.

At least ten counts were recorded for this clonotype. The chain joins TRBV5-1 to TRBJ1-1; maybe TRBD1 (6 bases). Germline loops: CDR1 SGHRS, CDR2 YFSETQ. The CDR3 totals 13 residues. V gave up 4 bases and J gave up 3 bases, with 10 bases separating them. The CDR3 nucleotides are TGCGCCAGCAGCACACAGGGAGACACTGAAGCTTTCTTT. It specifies CASSTQGDTEAFF.

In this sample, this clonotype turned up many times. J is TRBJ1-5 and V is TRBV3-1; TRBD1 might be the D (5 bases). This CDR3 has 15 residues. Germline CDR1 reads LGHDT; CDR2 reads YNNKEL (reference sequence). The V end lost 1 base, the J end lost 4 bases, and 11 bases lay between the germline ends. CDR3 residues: CASSQGAGRNQPQHF. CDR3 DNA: TGTGCCAGCAGCCAAGGGGCAGGGCGAAATCAGCCCCAGCATTTT.

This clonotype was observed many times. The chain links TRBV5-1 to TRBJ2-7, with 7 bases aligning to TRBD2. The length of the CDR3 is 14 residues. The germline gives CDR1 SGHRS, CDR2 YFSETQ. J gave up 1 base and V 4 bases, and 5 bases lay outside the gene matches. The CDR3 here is CASSRGLVSYEQYF. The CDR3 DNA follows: TGCGCCAGCAGCCGTGGACTAGTTTCCTACGAGCAGTACTTC.

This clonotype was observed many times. The DNA of the CDR3 is TGTGCCAGCAGTTTTCGGGGACAGGGATACCAGCCCCAGCATTTT. Translating it yields CASSFRGQGYQPQHF. J is TRBJ1-5 and V is TRBV12-3 or TRBV12-4; TRBD1 aligns across 9 bases. V shed 3 bases, J shed 7 bases, and the junction held 7 bases outside the gene matches. The CDR3 length is 15 residues.

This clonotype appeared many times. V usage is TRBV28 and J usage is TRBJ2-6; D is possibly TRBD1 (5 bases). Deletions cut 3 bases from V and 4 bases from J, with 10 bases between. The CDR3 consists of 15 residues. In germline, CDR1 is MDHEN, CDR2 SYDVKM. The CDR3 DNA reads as TGTGCCAGCAGTTTTCAGGGTATGGGGGCCAACGTCCTGACTTTC. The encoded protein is CASSFQGMGANVLTF. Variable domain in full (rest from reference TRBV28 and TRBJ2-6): DVKVTQSSRYLVKRTGEKVFLECVQDMDHENMFWYRQDPGLGLRLIYFSYDVKMKEKGDIPEGYSVSREKKERFSLILESASTNQTSMYLCASSFQGMGANVLTFGAGSRLTVL.

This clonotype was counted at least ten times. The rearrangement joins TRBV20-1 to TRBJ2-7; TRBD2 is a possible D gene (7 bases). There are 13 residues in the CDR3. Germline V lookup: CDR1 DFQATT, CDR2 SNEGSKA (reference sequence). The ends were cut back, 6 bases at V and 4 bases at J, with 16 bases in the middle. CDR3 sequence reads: CSALPGGLYEQYF. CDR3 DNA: TGCAGTGCCCTCCCCGGGGGGCTGTACGAGCAGTACTTC.

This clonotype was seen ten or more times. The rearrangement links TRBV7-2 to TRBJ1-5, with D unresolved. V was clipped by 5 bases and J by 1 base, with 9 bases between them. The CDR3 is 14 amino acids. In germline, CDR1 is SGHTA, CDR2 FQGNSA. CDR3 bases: TGTGCCAGCAGCCACCCGGGGAGCAATCAGCCCCAGCATTTT. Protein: CASSHPGSNQPQHF. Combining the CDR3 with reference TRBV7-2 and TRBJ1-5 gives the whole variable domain GAGVSQSPSNKVTEKGKDVELRCDPISGHTALYWYRQSLGQGLEFLIYFQGNSAPDKSGLPSDRFSAERTGGSVSTLTIQRTQQEDSAVYLCASSHPGSNQPQHFGDGTRLSIL.

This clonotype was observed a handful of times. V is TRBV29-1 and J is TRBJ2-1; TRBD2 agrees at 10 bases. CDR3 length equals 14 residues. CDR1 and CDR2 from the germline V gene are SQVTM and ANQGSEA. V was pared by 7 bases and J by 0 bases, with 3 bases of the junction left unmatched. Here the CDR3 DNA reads TGCAGCGCCGTAGCGGGAGGCTCCTACAATGAGCAGTTCTTC. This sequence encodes CSAVAGGSYNEQFF.

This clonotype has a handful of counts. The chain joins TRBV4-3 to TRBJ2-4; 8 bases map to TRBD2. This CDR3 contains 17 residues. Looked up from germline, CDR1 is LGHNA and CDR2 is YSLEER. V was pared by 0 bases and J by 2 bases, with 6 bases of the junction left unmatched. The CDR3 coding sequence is TGCGCCAGCAGCCAAGATCGGGCGGGAGGTACCAAAAACATTCAGTACTTC. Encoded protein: CASSQDRAGGTKNIQYF.

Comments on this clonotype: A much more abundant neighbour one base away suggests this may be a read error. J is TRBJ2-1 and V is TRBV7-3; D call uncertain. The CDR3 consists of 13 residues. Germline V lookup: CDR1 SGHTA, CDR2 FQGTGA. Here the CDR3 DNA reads TGTGACAGCAGCTCGCTTTTGTACAATGAGCAGTTCTTC. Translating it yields CDSSSLLYNEQFF.

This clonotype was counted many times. The CDR3 region is CASSLGGVTEAFF. CDR3 coding DNA: TGTGCCAGCAGCCTGGGAGGGGTCACTGAAGCTTTCTTT. The J gene is TRBJ1-1, the V gene TRBV3-1, with D possibly matching TRBD1 (5 bases). The CDR3 is made up of 13 amino acids. V lost 4 bases to trimming and J lost 4 bases, with 10 bases between them. The V gene's germline CDR1 is LGHDT and CDR2 YNNKEL (reference sequence).

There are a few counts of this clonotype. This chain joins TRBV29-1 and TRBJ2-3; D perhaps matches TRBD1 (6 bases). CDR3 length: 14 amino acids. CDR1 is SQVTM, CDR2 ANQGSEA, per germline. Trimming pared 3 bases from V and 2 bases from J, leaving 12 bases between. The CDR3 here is CSVEVQGDTDTQYF. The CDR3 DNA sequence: TGCAGCGTTGAGGTACAGGGCGACACAGATACGCAGTATTTT.

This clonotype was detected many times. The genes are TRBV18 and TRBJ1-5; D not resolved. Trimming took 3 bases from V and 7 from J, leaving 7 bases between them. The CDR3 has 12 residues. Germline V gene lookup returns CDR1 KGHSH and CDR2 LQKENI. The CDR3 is CASSPSGQPQHF. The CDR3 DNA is TGTGCCAGCTCACCCTCGGGCCAGCCCCAGCATTTT.